This TCR beta chain was found in a study of shared clonotypes between healthy human individuals. Study information: The donor pool was made up of a couple of women and a few men aged 18 to 49.

This was a deep-level run. Produced via immunoSEQ multiplex PCR; TCRdb's table is partial and in-frame only. The repertoire consists of 400,000 to 600,000 clones, with 75% to 80% occurring once and the leading ten covering roughly an eighth. Germline V CDR1 and CDR2: MDHEN, SYDVKM. Trimming took off 3 bases at V and 4 bases at J, with 13 bases between the two ends. This CDR3 spans 14 amino acids. Donors comprised healthy HIV-negative adults lacking recent acute infections or vaccinations. This chain joins TRBV28 and TRBJ2-7; D is possibly TRBD2 (6 bases). Specimen: PBMCs. The TCR sequence derives from a woman aged 40-49 years in good health. Some clones in this sample may be carry-over from other donors' samples. CDR3 region: CASSFWGELYEQYF. For the CDR3, the DNA is TGTGCCAGCAGTTTTTGGGGGGAGTTGTACGAGCAGTACTTC.